The T cell receptor beta chain under discussion was sequenced for a study of blood T cell repertoires in COVID-19. The CDR3 is made up of 18 amino acids. TCRdb's table, derived via immunoSEQ multiplex PCR, lists solely in-frame clones and lacks some. The sample gives some 270,000 clones, roughly nine tenths of which show up once; around 1.7% is in the top ten. The gene calls are TRBV21-1 and TRBJ2-1; the listed D gene, TRBD2, was not tested against the DNA. TRBV21-1 is given as a pseudogene. This receptor was identified in a woman aged 60-70 years who had recovered from COVID-19. Sequenced material: peripheral blood. DNA for the CDR3: TGTGCCAGCTTATCCAAAACCGTAGCGGGGTCCTCCTACAATGAGCAGTTCTTC. Encoded protein: CASLSKTVAGSSYNEQFF.